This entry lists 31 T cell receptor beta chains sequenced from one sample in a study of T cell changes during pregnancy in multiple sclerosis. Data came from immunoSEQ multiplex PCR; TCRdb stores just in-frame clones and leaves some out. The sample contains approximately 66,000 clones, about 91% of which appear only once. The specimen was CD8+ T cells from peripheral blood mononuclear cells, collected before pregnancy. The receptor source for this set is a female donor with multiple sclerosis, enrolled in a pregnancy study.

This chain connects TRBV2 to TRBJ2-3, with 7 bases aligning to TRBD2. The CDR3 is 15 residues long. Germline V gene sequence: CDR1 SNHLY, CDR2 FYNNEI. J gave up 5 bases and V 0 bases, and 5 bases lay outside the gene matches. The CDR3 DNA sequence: TGTGCCAGCAGTGAAGCTATTGGGACTATAGATACGCAGTATTTT. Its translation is CASSEAIGTIDTQYF.

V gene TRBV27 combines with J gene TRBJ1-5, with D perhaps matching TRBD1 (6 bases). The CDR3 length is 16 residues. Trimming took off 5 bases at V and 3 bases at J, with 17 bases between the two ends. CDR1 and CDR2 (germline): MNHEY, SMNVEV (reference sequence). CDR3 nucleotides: TGTGCCAGCAGTCGAGACCCTACAGGGACCAATCAGCCCCAGCATTTT. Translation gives CASSRDPTGTNQPQHF.

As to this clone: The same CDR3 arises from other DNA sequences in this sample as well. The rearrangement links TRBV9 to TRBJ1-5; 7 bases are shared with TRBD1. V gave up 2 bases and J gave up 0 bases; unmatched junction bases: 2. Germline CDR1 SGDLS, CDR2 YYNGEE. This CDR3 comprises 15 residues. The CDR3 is CASSVTGYSNQPQHF. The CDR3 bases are TGTGCCAGCAGCGTGACAGGGTATAGCAATCAGCCCCAGCATTTT.

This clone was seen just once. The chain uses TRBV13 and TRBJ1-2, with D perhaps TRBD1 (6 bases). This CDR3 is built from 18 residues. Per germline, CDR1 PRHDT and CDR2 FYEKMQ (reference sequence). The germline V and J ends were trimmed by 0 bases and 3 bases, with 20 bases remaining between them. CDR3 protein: CASSLGYSDRRPDYGYTF. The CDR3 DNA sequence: TGTGCCAGCAGCTTAGGCTATTCGGACAGACGCCCTGACTATGGCTACACCTTC.

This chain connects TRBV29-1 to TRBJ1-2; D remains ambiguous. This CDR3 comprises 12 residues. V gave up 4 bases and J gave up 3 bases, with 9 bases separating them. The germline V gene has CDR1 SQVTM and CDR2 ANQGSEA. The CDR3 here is CSVVREDYGYTF. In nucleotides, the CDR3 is TGCAGCGTTGTGAGGGAGGACTATGGCTACACCTTC.

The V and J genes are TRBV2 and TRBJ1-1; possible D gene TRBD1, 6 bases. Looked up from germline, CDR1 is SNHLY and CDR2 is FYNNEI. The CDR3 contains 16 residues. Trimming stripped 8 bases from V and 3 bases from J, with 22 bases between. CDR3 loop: CASQNQWIAGDTEAFF. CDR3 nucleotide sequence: TGTGCCAGCCAAAATCAGTGGATAGCAGGGGACACTGAAGCTTTCTTT.

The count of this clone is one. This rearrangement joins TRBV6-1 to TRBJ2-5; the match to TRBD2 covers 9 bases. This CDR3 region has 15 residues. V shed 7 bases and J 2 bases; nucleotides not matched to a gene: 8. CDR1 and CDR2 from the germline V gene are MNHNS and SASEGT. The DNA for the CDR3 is TGTGCCAGCACCAAGCTAGCGGGGCTGCAAGAGACCCAGTACTTC. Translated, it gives CASTKLAGLQETQYF.

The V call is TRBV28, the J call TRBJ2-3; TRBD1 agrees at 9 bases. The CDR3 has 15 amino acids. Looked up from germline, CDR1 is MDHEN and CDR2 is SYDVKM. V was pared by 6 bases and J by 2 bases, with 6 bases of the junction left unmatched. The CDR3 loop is CASSWDRDNTDTQYF. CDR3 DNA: TGTGCCAGCAGCTGGGACAGGGACAACACAGATACGCAGTATTTT. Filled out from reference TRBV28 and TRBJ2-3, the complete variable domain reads DVKVTQSSRYLVKRTGEKVFLECVQDMDHENMFWYRQDPGLGLRLIYFSYDVKMKEKGDIPEGYSVSREKKERFSLILESASTNQTSMYLCASSWDRDNTDTQYFGPGTRLTVL.

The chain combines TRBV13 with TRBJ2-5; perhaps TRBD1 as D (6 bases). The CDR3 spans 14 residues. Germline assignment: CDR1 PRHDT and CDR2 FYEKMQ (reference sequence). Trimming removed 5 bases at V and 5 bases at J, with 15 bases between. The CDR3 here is CASSQFRDIETQYF. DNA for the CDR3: TGTGCCAGCAGCCAATTCCGGGACATTGAGACCCAGTACTTC. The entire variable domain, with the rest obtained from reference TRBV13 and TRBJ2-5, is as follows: AAGVIQSPRHLIKEKRETATLKCYPIPRHDTVYWYQQGPGQDPQFLISFYEKMQSDKGSIPDRFSAQQFSDYHSELNMSSLELGDSALYFCASSQFRDIETQYFGPGTRLLVL.

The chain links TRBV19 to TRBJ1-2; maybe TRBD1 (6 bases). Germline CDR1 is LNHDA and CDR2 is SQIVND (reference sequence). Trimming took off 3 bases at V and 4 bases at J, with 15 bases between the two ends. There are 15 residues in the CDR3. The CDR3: CASSIGGGQSYGYTF. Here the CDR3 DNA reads TGTGCCAGTAGTATTGGGGGTGGACAGTCCTATGGCTACACCTTC.

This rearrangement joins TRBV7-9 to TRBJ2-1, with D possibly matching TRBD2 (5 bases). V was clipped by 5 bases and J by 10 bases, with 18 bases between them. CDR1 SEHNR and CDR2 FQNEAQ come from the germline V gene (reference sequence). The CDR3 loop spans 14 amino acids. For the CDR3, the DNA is TGTGCCAGCAGCCTGGAGGCCTCTGGCGGGGAGCAGTTCTTC. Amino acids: CASSLEASGGEQFF.

CDR3 sequence reads: CASSLGLAEDFYNEQFF. CDR3 bases: TGTGCCAGCAGCTTGGGCCTAGCGGAGGACTTTTACAATGAGCAGTTCTTC. The chain uses TRBV5-4 and TRBJ2-1; 7 positions match TRBD2. The CDR3 is 17 amino acids. V shed 0 bases and J 4 bases; nucleotides not matched to a gene: 10. Germline CDR1 SGHNT, CDR2 YYREEE (reference sequence).

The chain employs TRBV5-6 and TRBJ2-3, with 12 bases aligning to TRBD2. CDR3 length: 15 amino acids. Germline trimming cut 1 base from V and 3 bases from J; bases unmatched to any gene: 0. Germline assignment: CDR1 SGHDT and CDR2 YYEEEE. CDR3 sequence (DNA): TGTGCCAGCAGCTTGCTAGCGGGGGGGACAGATACGCAGTATTTT. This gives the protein CASSLLAGGTDTQYF. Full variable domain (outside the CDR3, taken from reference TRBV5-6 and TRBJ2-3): DAGVTQSPTHLIKTRGQQVTLRCSPKSGHDTVSWYQQALGQGPQFIFQYYEEEERQRGNFPDRFSGHQFPNYSSELNVNALLLGDSALYLCASSLLAGGTDTQYFGPGTRLTVL.

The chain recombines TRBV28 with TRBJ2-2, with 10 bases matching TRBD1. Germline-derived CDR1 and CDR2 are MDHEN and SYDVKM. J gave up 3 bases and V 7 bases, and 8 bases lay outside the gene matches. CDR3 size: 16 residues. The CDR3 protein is CASTLGQGDYTGELFF. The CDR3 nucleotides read TGTGCCAGCACCCTAGGACAGGGGGATTACACCGGGGAGCTGTTTTTT.

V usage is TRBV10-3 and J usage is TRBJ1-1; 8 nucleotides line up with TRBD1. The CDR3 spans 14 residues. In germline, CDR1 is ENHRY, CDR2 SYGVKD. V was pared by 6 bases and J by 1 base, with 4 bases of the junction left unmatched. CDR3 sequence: CAIRTGERNTEAFF. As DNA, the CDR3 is TGTGCCATCAGGACAGGGGAGAGGAACACTGAAGCTTTCTTT.

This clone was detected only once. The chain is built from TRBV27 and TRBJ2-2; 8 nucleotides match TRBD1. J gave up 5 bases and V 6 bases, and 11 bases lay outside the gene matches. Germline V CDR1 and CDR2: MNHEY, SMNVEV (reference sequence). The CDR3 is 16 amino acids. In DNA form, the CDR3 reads TGTGCCAGCAGCTGGCTGGGACAGGAAGGAACCGGGGAGCTGTTTTTT. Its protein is CASSWLGQEGTGELFF.

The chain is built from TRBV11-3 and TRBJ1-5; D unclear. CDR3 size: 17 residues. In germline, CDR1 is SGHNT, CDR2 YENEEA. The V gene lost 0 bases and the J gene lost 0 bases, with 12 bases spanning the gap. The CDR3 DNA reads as TGTGCCAGCAGCTTAGATTGGGCACCCTATAGCAATCAGCCCCAGCATTTT. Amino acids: CASSLDWAPYSNQPQHF.

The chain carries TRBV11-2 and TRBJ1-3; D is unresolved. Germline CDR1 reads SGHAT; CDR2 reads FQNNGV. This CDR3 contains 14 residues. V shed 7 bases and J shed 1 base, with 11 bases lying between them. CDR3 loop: CASIHPGSGNTIYF. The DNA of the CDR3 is TGTGCCAGCATCCACCCGGGGTCTGGAAACACCATATATTTT.

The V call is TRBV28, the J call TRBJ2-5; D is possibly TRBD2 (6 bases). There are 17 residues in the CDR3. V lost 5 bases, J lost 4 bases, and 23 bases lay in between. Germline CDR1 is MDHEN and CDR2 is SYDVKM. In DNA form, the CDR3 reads TGTGCCAGCAGTGTGCGTCTCCGGGGGTGGCCCGCAGAGACCCAGTACTTC. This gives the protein CASSVRLRGWPAETQYF.

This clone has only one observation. DNA for the CDR3: TGTGCCAGCAGCTTAGTTGGCAATGTGAACTATGGCTACACCTTC. Its translation: CASSLVGNVNYGYTF. This chain links TRBV11-2 with TRBJ1-2; unclear D gene. The CDR3 contains 15 residues. The V and J ends lost 1 base and 2 bases respectively, with 11 bases between them. Germline V gene sequence: CDR1 SGHAT, CDR2 FQNNGV.

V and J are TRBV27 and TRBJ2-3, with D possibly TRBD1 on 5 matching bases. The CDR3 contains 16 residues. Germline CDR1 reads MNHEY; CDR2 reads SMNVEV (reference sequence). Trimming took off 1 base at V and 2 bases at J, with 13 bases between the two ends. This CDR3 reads CASSLWGAVSTDTQYF. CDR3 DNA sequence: TGTGCCAGCAGTTTATGGGGCGCAGTATCCACAGATACGCAGTATTTT.

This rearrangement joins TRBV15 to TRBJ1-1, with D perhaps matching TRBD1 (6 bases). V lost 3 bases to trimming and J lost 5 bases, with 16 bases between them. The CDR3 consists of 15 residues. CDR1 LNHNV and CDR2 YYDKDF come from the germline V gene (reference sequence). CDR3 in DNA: TGTGCCACCAGCAGGAATACAGGGTTAAGGACTGAAGCTTTCTTT. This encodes CATSRNTGLRTEAFF.

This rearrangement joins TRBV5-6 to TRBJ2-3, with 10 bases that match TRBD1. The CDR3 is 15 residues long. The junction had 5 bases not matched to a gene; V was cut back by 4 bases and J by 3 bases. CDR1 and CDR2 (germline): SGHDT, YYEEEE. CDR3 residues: CASSQDRGNTDTQYF. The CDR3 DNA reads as TGTGCCAGCAGCCAGGACAGGGGGAATACAGATACGCAGTATTTT.

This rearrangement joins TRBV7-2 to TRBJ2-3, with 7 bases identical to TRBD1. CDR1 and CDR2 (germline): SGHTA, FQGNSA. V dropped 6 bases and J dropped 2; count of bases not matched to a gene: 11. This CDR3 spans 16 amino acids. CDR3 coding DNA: TGTGCCAGCAGTTCCTTTGAGGGGGCCGACACAGATACGCAGTATTTT. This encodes CASSSFEGADTDTQYF.

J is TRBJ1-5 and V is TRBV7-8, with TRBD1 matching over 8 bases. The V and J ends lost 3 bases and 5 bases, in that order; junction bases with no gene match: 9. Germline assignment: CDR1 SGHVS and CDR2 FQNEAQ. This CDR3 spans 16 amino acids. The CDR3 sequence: CASSFLQGGADQPQHF. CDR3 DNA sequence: TGTGCCAGCAGCTTCCTACAGGGGGGAGCTGATCAGCCCCAGCATTTT.

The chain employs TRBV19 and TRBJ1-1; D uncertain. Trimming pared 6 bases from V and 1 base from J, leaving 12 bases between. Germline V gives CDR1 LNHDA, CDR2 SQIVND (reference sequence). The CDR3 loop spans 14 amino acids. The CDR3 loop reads CASRETGANTEAFF. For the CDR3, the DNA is TGTGCCAGTAGGGAAACGGGAGCGAACACTGAAGCTTTCTTT.

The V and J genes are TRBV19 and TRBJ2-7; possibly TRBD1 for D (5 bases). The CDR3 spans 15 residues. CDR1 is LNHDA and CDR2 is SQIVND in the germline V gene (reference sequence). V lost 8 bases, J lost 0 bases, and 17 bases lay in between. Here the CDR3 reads CASSDSPFFSYEQYF. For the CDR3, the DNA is TGTGCCAGTTCCGACAGCCCTTTTTTCTCCTACGAGCAGTACTTC. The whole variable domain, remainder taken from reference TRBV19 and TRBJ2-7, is DGGITQSPKYLFRKEGQNVTLSCEQNLNHDAMYWYRQDPGQGLRLIYYSQIVNDFQKGDIAEGYSVSREKKESFPLTVTSAQKNPTAFYLCASSDSPFFSYEQYFGPGTRLTVT.

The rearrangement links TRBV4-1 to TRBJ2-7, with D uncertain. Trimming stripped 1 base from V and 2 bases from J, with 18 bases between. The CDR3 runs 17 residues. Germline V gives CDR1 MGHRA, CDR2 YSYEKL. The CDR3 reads CASSQVPLTRSTYEQYF. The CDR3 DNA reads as TGCGCCAGCAGCCAAGTACCTCTTACAAGAAGTACCTACGAGCAGTACTTC.

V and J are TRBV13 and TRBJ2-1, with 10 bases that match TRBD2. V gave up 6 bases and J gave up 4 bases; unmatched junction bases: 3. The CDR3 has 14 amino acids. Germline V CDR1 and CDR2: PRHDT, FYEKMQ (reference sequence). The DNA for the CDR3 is TGTGCCAGCAGTGGACTAGCGGTTTACAATGAGCAGTTCTTC. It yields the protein CASSGLAVYNEQFF.

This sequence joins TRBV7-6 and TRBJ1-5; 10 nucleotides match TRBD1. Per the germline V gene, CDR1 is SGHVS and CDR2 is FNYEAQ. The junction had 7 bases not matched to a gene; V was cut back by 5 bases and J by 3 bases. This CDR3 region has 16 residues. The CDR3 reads CASSPGTGAHNQPQHF. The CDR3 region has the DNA TGTGCCAGCAGCCCCGGGACAGGGGCCCACAATCAGCCCCAGCATTTT. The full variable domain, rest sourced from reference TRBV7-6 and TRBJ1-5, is GAGVSQSPRYKVTKRGQDVALRCDPISGHVSLYWYRQALGQGPEFLTYFNYEAQQDKSGLPNDRFSAERPEGSISTLTIQRTEQRDSAMYRCASSPGTGAHNQPQHFGDGTRLSIL.

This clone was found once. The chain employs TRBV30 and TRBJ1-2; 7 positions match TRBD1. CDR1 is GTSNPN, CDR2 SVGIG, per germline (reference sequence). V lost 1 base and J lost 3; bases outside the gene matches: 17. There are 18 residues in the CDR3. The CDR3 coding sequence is TGTGCCTGGAGTGATCATTCTACTGGCCAGGGGGGCGACTATGGCTACACCTTC. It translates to CAWSDHSTGQGGDYGYTF.